The clone carrying this T cell receptor beta chain showed up just a few times. Trimming stripped 4 bases from V and 2 bases from J, with 15 bases between. Germline lookup yields CDR1 SGDLS and CDR2 YYNGEE. The CDR3 is 16 residues long. These data originate in a study of PD-1 blockade in mismatch repair-deficient tumors. This table comes from immunoSEQ multiplex PCR, and its TCRdb copy is limited to in-frame clones, with some not included. The sample includes 45,000 to 60,000 clones, around four fifths of them seen just once. The clonotype originates from an adult with mismatch repair-deficient cancer. The chain recombines TRBV9 with TRBJ2-2; D tentatively fits TRBD1 or TRBD2 (5 bases each). The sequenced sample was peripheral blood, obtained 4 weeks after starting pembrolizumab. CDR3: CASSSRAGGNTGELFF. The CDR3 nucleotides are TGTGCCAGCAGCTCCCGGGCTGGGGGAAACACCGGGGAGCTGTTTTTT.